The clone carrying this T cell receptor beta chain was detected only once. A clone one base away is much larger, so this may be a read error. This CDR3 has 14 amino acids. Trimming took 6 bases from V and 8 from J, leaving 19 bases between them. This entry belongs to a study of T cells after yellow fever vaccination. TCRdb itself ran the 5' RACE reads through MiXCR, one entry per CDR3 protein. The sample gives hundreds of thousands of distinct CDR3 sequences, about 14% of which show up once; over 12% is in the top ten. This clonotype originated in a man younger than 45 who received the YFV17D yellow fever vaccine. The chain carries TRBV12-3 or TRBV12-4 and TRBJ1-2, with a tentative D call TRBD1 (5 bases). The sample here was PBMCs, taken on the day of the yellow fever booster vaccination. The CDR3 bases are TGTGCCAGCAGGCTTAGCAGGGCAGGGAGGGGCTACACCTTC. Translation gives CASRLSRAGRGYTF.